A selection of T cell receptor beta chains follows, all from one sample in a study of T cell changes during pregnancy in multiple sclerosis. Method: immunoSEQ multiplex PCR; TCRdb's copy keeps in-frame clones and lacks some. The sample has some 70,000 clones; about 90% are singletons. The sequences come from peripheral blood, collected in the second trimester of pregnancy. These receptors originate from a female donor in good health, enrolled as a control in a pregnancy study. CDR3s include the opening cysteine and the closing phenylalanine or tryptophan. A D gene is named only where the DNA matches it firmly. Size values are once, few and many counts, or a class for expanded clones, and some rows have none.

>TRBV9|NA|TRBD2|TRBJ2-3
TGTGCCAGCAGTCTTAGCGGGAGCACAGATACGCAGTATTTT
CASSLSGSTDTQYF
>TRBV28|NA|NA|TRBJ2-2
TGTGCCAGCAGTCACTTCCTCGGGGGTCGCGGGGAGCTGTTTTTT
CASSHFLGGRGELFF
>TRBV7-2|NA|NA|TRBJ2-4
TGTGCCAGCAGCACACAACAACTCCTAGGAGCCAAAAACATTCAGTACTTC
CASSTQQLLGAKNIQYF
>TRBV14|NA|NA|TRBJ1-2
TGTGCCAGCAGCCAAGACCTACGGGATGGCTACACCTTC
CASSQDLRDGYTF
>TRBV28|few|NA|TRBJ1-1
TGTGCCAGCAGTCCCCAGAACACTGAAGCTTTCTTT
CASSPQNTEAFF
>TRBV5-6|NA|NA|TRBJ1-4
TGTGCCAGCAGCCCCCAAACAGGGTTAACTAATGAAAAACTGTTTTTT
CASSPQTGLTNEKLFF
>TRBV10-3|NA|TRBD2|TRBJ2-1
TGTGCCGCTGCGGCGGGAGTCTCCTACAATGAGCAGTTCTTC
CAAAAGVSYNEQFF
>TRBV28|NA|NA|TRBJ1-5
TGTGCCAGCAGCCCCCAAGGAGCCCTCTTCAATCAGCCCCAGCATTTT
CASSPQGALFNQPQHF
>TRBV7-2|NA|NA|TRBJ2-1
TGTGCCAGCAGCTTACCGTGGACTCAGAATGAGCAGTTCTTC
CASSLPWTQNEQFF
>TRBV19|NA|TRBD1|TRBJ1-1
TGTGCCAGTAGTATAGTCCCAGGACAGGGCACTGAAGCTTTCTTT
CASSIVPGQGTEAFF
>TRBV14|NA|NA|TRBJ2-7
TGTGCCAGCAGCCAAGCCCCTAAGGGGCGCTACGAGCAGTACTTC
CASSQAPKGRYEQYF
>TRBV7-9|NA|NA|TRBJ1-2
TGTGCCAGCAGCCCGGGGGGCGACTATGGCTACACCTTC
CASSPGGDYGYTF
>TRBV6-5|NA|TRBD1|TRBJ2-7
TGTGCCAGCAGACCTTTGCGCAGGGGGCCCTACGAGCAGTACTTC
CASRPLRRGPYEQYF
>TRBV27|NA|NA|TRBJ2-2
TGTGCCAGCAGTTCCGGGGTGAACACCGGGGAGCTGTTTTTT
CASSSGVNTGELFF
>TRBV27|NA|NA|TRBJ2-2
TGTGCCAGCAGTGGTAGTTGGACCGGGGAGCTGTTTTTT
CASSGSWTGELFF
>TRBV1|NA|NA|TRBJ1-6
TGCACCAGCAGCCAAGATTGGAGGGAAGGGGCCTCGAATTCACCCCTCCACTTT
CTSSQDWREGASNSPLHF
>TRBV19|NA|TRBD1|TRBJ1-1
TGTGCCAGTAGACAGGGGGCGGCGGGGAACACTGAAGCTTTCTTT
CASRQGAAGNTEAFF
>TRBV4-3|NA|NA|TRBJ2-3
TGCGCCAGCAGGGGAGACATGCTCACAGATACGCAGTATTTT
CASRGDMLTDTQYF
>TRBV10-3|NA|NA|TRBJ1-3
TGTGCCATCAGGGCGGGGGGCGATTCTGGAAACACCATATATTTT
CAIRAGGDSGNTIYF
>TRBV29-1|once|NA|TRBJ1-2
TGCAGCGTACGATTGGACAGCTTCTATGGCTACACCTTC
CSVRLDSFYGYTF
>TRBV7-9|NA|TRBD2|TRBJ2-7
TGTGCCAGCAGCTTAGGACTAGCGGATCCCTACGAGCAGTACTTC
CASSLGLADPYEQYF
>TRBV6-6|NA|NA|TRBJ1-5
TGTGCCAGCAGTTACCGGGATGGAAAGCCCCAGCATTTT
CASSYRDGKPQHF
>TRBV25-1|NA|TRBD2|TRBJ2-1
TGTGCCAGCAGTTCCCTGAGCGGGAGTCCGGAGGCTCATGAGCAGTTCTTC
CASSSLSGSPEAHEQFF
>TRBV5-8|once|TRBD2|TRBJ2-5
TGTGCCAGCAGCCAAGGGGGGGTAGCGGGAATTGGAGAGACCCAGTACTTC
CASSQGGVAGIGETQYF
>TRBV5-6|NA|NA|TRBJ2-2
TGTGCCAGCAGCTTGGCCGACAGGATGATCGGTCCCGGGGAGCTGTTTTTT
CASSLADRMIGPGELFF
>TRBV25-1|NA|NA|TRBJ2-7
TGTGCCAGCAGCTGGGGCCGAGCCTACGAGCAGTACTTC
CASSWGRAYEQYF
>TRBV7-6|NA|NA|TRBJ2-7
TGTGCCAGCAGCTTAGCTCAGGGCCAGCTTTCTAGTGGGGAGCAGTACTTC
CASSLAQGQLSSGEQYF
>TRBV19|NA|TRBD1|TRBJ2-7
TGTGCCAGTAGTGACCTACGACAGGGCGGAGACGAGCAGTACTTC
CASSDLRQGGDEQYF
>TRBV29-1|NA|TRBD2|TRBJ2-1
TGCAGCGTTGAAATTGCTAGCGGGGGGGATGATGAGCAGTTCTTC
CSVEIASGGDDEQFF
>TRBV7-8|NA|NA|TRBJ2-5
TGTGCCAGCAGCTTCCCACCCGACAGTTACCAAGAGACCCAGTACTTC
CASSFPPDSYQETQYF
>TRBV5-4|NA|NA|TRBJ2-5
TGTGCCAGCAGCCGGGTCCCGAGGGCCCAAGAGACCCAGTACTTC
CASSRVPRAQETQYF
>TRBV7-8|NA|NA|TRBJ1-5
TGTGCCAGCAGCTTAGCGCAGATGGGGGGTCAGCCCCAGCATTTT
CASSLAQMGGQPQHF
>TRBV15|NA|TRBD1|TRBJ1-6
TGTGCCACCACCCCCCGGGACAGGGGAATTTCACCCCTCCACTTT
CATTPRDRGISPLHF
>TRBV12-5|NA|NA|TRBJ1-5
TGTGCTAGTGGTTCAGGCCACCAGCCCCAGCATTTT
CASGSGHQPQHF
>TRBV5-1|NA|TRBD1|TRBJ2-1
TGCGCCAGCAGCCCGGGACAGGGAACCTACAATGAGCAGTTCTTC
CASSPGQGTYNEQFF
>TRBV10-3|NA|TRBD2|TRBJ2-1
TGTGCCATCAGTACGGGACTAGCGGACGACAATGAGCAGTTCTTC
CAISTGLADDNEQFF
>TRBV13|once|NA|TRBJ1-2
TGTGCCAGCAGCCCCCGGGAGAACTATGGCTACACCTTC
CASSPRENYGYTF
>TRBV19|NA|TRBD1|TRBJ1-2
TGTGCCAGTACCTGGGACAGGGGTGGCTACACCTTC
CASTWDRGGYTF
>TRBV19|NA|TRBD2|TRBJ2-2
TGTGCCAGTAGTATCCAGACTAGCGGGAGGACCGGGGAGCTGTTTTTT
CASSIQTSGRTGELFF
>TRBV28|NA|TRBD2|TRBJ2-7
TGTGCCAGCAGTCTAGCGGGAGGGCCCAACGAGCAGTACTTC
CASSLAGGPNEQYF
>TRBV7-2|NA|NA|TRBJ2-7
TGTGCCAGCAGCTTCGAACTCTCTAGCTCCTACGAGCAGTACTTC
CASSFELSSSYEQYF
>TRBV14|NA|NA|TRBJ2-7
TGTGCCAGCAGCCTGGGACTCGTCGGCTACGAGCAGTACTTC
CASSLGLVGYEQYF
>TRBV1|NA|NA|TRBJ2-3
TGCACCAGCAGCCAAGATCAGGCTAGCGGGCACAGCACAGATACGCAGTATTTT
CTSSQDQASGHSTDTQYF
>TRBV15|NA|NA|TRBJ2-3
TGTGCCACCAGCACTAACCTAGATACGCAGTATTTT
CATSTNLDTQYF
>TRBV5-4|NA|TRBD1|TRBJ1-2
TGTGCCAGCAGCTTGGCCGGGACAGGGGGTAACTATGGCTACACCTTC
CASSLAGTGGNYGYTF
>TRBV11-3|NA|TRBD1|TRBJ2-1
TGTGCCAGCAGCTTAGGAAGGGGGCACAATGAGCAGTTCTTC
CASSLGRGHNEQFF
>TRBV28|NA|NA|TRBJ2-7
TGTGCCAGCAGTTTATGGACAGGAAGCTCCTACGAGCAGTACTTC
CASSLWTGSSYEQYF
>TRBV28|NA|TRBD2|TRBJ2-3
TGTGCCAGCAGTCGCGGGGGGGCCATAGATACGCAGTATTTT
CASSRGGAIDTQYF
>TRBV9|NA|NA|TRBJ1-6
TGTGCCAGCACCGCGGGGAACTTGGGTAATTCACCCCTCCACTTT
CASTAGNLGNSPLHF
>TRBV9|few|NA|TRBJ1-2
TGTGCCAGCAGCCCACCGGACAGCCTCTATGGCTACACCTTC
CASSPPDSLYGYTF
>TRBV4-1|NA|NA|TRBJ1-5
TGCGCCAGCAGCCAAACAGGTAGCAATCAGCCCCAGCATTTT
CASSQTGSNQPQHF
>TRBV12-5|NA|NA|TRBJ1-5
TGTGCTAGTGGCTCAGGGTCTTACAATCAGCCCCAGCATTTT
CASGSGSYNQPQHF
>TRBV7-3|NA|NA|TRBJ1-4
TGTGCCAGCAGCTCGGGGGAGGCGGGGGAAAAACTGTTTTTT
CASSSGEAGEKLFF
>TRBV28|once|NA|TRBJ2-1
TGTGCCAGCAGGTCCTGGGAGACGAACTACAATGAGCAGTTCTTC
CASRSWETNYNEQFF
>TRBV20-1|NA|NA|TRBJ1-2
TGCAGTGCTCAAACGGACTATGGCTACACCTTC
CSAQTDYGYTF
>TRBV2|NA|NA|TRBJ2-1
TGTGCCAGCGAGGAGGGGTTTGCCTACAATGAGCAGTTCTTC
CASEEGFAYNEQFF
>TRBV25-1|once|TRBD1|TRBJ2-7
TGTGCCAGCGGGATGACAGGGGGCTCCAGCGAGCAGTACTTC
CASGMTGGSSEQYF